This T cell receptor (beta chain) was identified in a study of CD8 T cells in ankylosing spondylitis. General observations from the study: Seemingly distinctive of ankylosing spondylitis blood was a TCR beta motif formed by eight highly homologous variants. Past studies reported some motif variants in reactive arthritis synovial fluid and blood. Clones that were linked to disease were CD8+ and were relatively rare in peripheral blood. Clones linked to disease were reported to show significant enrichment in matched ankylosing spondylitis synovial fluid.

The CDR3 is 13 residues long. The V gene's germline CDR1 is SQVTM and CDR2 ANQGSEA. Between the trimmed V and J ends, which lost 6 bases and 8 bases, there was a span of 19 bases. Quantitative 5'-RACE was performed with molecular barcodes, and it yielded the TCR beta libraries. Using its own MiXCR run on the 5' RACE reads, TCRdb lists one record per CDR3 protein. The sample carries around 770,000 distinct CDR3 sequences, 12% recorded once. Points on this clonotype: Its specificity is not known.

The sample was blood, either unsorted or a sorted T cell fraction (not recorded which). This receptor was identified in a male donor with ankylosing spondylitis. The chain couples TRBV29-1 to TRBJ1-1, with D perhaps TRBD1 (5 bases). The CDR3 spells CSVGGVSGLEAFF. CDR3 nucleotides: TGCAGCGTCGGGGGGGTGAGTGGTCTAGAAGCTTTCTTT.